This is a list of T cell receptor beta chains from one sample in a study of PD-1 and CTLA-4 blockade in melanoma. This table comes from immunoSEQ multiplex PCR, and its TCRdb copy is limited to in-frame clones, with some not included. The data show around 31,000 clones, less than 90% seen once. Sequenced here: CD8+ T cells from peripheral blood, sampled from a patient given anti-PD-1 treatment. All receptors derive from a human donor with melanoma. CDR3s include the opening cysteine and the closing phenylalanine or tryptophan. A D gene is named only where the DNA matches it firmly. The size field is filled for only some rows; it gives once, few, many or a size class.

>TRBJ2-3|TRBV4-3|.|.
CASSQDGPTTDTQYF
TGCGCCAGCAGCCAAGACGGGCCTACCACAGATACGCAGTATTTT
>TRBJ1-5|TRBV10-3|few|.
CAISESAGGNQPQHF
TGTGCCATCAGTGAGTCCGCAGGGGGCAATCAGCCCCAGCATTTT
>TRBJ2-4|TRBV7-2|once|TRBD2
CASSHGDGLAGDIQYF
TGTGCCAGCAGCCATGGGGACGGACTAGCGGGGGACATTCAGTACTTC
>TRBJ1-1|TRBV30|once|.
CAWSLGATEAFF
TGTGCCTGGAGTTTAGGGGCCACTGAAGCTTTCTTT
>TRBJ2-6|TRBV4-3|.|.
CASSQEGHSGANVLTF
TGCGCCAGCAGCCAGGAGGGACACTCTGGGGCCAACGTCCTGACTTTC
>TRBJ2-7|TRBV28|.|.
CASSPGAATPNKYF
TGTGCCAGCAGTCCAGGGGCGGCCACGCCAAATAAGTACTTC
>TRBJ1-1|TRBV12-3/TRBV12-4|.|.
CARWVEVNTEAFF
TGTGCCAGATGGGTGGAGGTGAACACTGAAGCTTTCTTT
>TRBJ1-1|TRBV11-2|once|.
CASSLKWTQNTEAFF
TGTGCCAGCAGCCTGAAGTGGACCCAGAACACTGAAGCTTTCTTT
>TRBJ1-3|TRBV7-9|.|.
CASSLENQGAGNTIYF
TGTGCCAGCAGCTTAGAAAACCAGGGCGCTGGAAACACCATATATTTT
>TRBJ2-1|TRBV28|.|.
CASSLYYNEQFF
TGTGCCAGCAGTTTATATTACAATGAGCAGTTCTTC
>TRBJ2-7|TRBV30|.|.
CAWRGQAGSYEQYF
TGTGCCTGGAGGGGGCAAGCGGGCTCCTACGAGCAGTACTTC
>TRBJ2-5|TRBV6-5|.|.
CASSYLGVQETQYF
TGTGCCAGCAGTTACCTCGGGGTCCAAGAGACCCAGTACTTC
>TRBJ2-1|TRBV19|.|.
CASSIRTSPSYNEQFF
TGTGCCAGTAGTATCCGGACCTCCCCTTCCTACAATGAGCAGTTCTTC
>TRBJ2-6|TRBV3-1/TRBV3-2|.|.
CASSQDGGTGANVLTF
TGTGCCAGCAGCCAAGATGGCGGGACAGGGGCCAACGTCCTGACTTTC
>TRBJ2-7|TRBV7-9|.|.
CASSRTPGQSYEQYF
TGTGCCAGCAGCCGAACCCCCGGACAGTCCTACGAGCAGTACTTC
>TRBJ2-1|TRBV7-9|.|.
CASSLGGGNNEQFF
TGTGCCAGCAGCTTAGGTGGGGGTAACAATGAGCAGTTCTTC
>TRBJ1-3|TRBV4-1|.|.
CASSQEAASSGNTIYF
TGCGCCAGCAGCCAAGAGGCGGCCTCCTCTGGAAACACCATATATTTT
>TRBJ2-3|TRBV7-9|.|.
CASSLARMYSTDTQYF
TGTGCCAGCAGCTTAGCCCGCATGTATTCCACAGATACGCAGTATTTT